This TCR beta chain comes out of a study of tissue T cells after allogeneic stem cell transplantation (dated by TCRdb to between 2021 and 2024). About the full investigation: The study profiled TCR beta repertoires in many tissues obtained from research autopsies of patients with and without GVHD, and also in mouse models of GVHD. The human part of the study was a prospective observational study with no blinding and no randomization. What the authors observed across the whole study: Sampling depth was acknowledged as a limitation, and the patient cohort was both small and clinically heterogeneous. Within patients, how anatomically similar tissues were was a major factor shaping TCR repertoire composition, regardless of disease or transplant status. In both patients and mice, T cells from blood and spleen picked up only a limited part of the TCR repertoire that was detected in tissues. Which tissue TCRs were alloreactive or antigen-specific was not determined in the study, and some clones might have been persisting host cells. Not many T cell clones showed up in more than one patient, yet clustering based on motifs uncovered repertoire signatures that were shared across patients in a tissue-specific way.

The germline V gene (reference sequence) gives CDR1 as KGHPV and CDR2 as FQNQEV. The CDR3 goes from the cysteine to the phenylalanine over 13 residues. The DNA shown is the part of the CDR3 that was read: 36 bases, in frame from base 1. Concerning this clone: It lacks a known antigen. One junction end disagrees with the germline gene, perhaps due to a read error. As a mouse receptor, it takes its gene names and germline sequences from the mouse. The missing CDR3 end, 1 residue past where the read stops, is filled in from the germline J gene.

Interpreted using the paper, the time point label stands for: mouse harvest day 14 after allogeneic transplant. Mouse grafts consisting of 10^7 T-cell-depleted bone marrow cells combined with 10^6 splenic CD5+ T cells were administered by tail vein injection. GVHD in mice was modeled with a major MHC-mismatch B6 (H2b) into BALB/c (H2d) model, and tissues were profiled at day 7 or 14. On day 7 or 14 post-transplant, mouse tissues and retro-orbital blood were harvested with separate sterile tools for each animal, and livers were flushed beforehand. The library came from the immunoSEQ multiplex PCR assay. TCRbeta CDR3 sequencing was performed at survey depth by Adaptive Biotechnologies, and CDR3 sequences, V/J genes, productive frequency and template counts were reported. TCR beta CDR3 regions were amplified from genomic DNA instead of RNA. On the authors' methods: Pairwise repertoire overlap between tissues was quantified with Jensen-Shannon divergence, where 1 means complete divergence and 0 identical. Tissues were grouped by single-linkage agglomerative hierarchical clustering of pairwise JSD values, and the clustering results were shown as dendrograms. GLIPH2 was run on all patient samples with simulation_depth 1000, kmer_min_depth 3 and cdr3_length_cutoff 8, and groups with more than two unique CDR3s were retained. A standardized tissue-overlap score was generated by extrapolating Jaccard GLIPH-group overlap across patients to a standard repertoire size of 1000 clones. Linear mixed-effect models, with tissue as a fixed effect and individual as a random effect, were used to test how diversity related to clinical or experimental variables. The immuneACCESS repertoire file appears here via TCRdb, limited to in-frame rearrangements. These files lack a portion of the clones; in checked studies, under half of the deficit traces to unresolved V genes, and the cause of the others is not known. That table gives V, J and clone size, and the DNA gave D and trimming. This sample is represented by 1,500 to 2,000 clones; 49% of them were singletons. Roughly 29% of the sample comes from the top ten.

The rearrangement joined TRBV26 to TRBJ1-3; the D segment cannot be called with confidence. This TCR was sampled from a female BALB/c mouse given C57BL/6 T cells with graft-versus-host disease after an allogeneic hematopoietic cell transplant. The specimen was blood. The part of the CDR3 DNA that was read is TGTGCCAGCAGTCTCCTTTCTGGACATACGCTCTAT. This is translated as CASSLLSGHTLY. The full CDR3 protein is CASSLLSGHTLYF.